Listed below are T cell receptor beta chains from one sample, sequenced in a study of response to subunit inactivated influenza vaccine. From the RT-PCR reads, TCRdb called clonotypes with MiXCR, one entry per CDR3 protein. Here the sample spans over 650,000 distinct CDR3 sequences, about 18% being singletons. Sample: PBMCs from blood, taken roughly 5 days after vaccination. The receptors here all came from a man aged 50 or older who received an inactivated influenza vaccine. Both conserved end residues are part of each CDR3. The order of the fields is D gene, V gene, clone size, J gene, CDR3 protein, CDR3 DNA. D genes are given only for firm matches. A clone size is listed for some rows: how often the clone was seen (once, few, many), or a class if it is expanded.

NA	TRBV18	NA	TRBJ2-3	CASSLRPGEAYSADTQYF	TGTGCCAGCTCACTTCGACCGGGAGAGGCTTATTCCGCAGATACGCAGTATTTT
TRBD1	TRBV5-5	few	TRBJ1-5	CASSAVGTGLGQPQHF	TGTGCCAGCAGCGCAGTTGGGACAGGGCTCGGTCAGCCCCAGCATTTT
TRBD1	TRBV6-1	few	TRBJ2-1	CASSRQGGNEQFF	TGTGCCAGCAGCCGACAGGGCGGGAATGAGCAGTTCTTC
NA	TRBV12-3/TRBV12-4	few	TRBJ1-1	CASSPRGGSQNTEAFF	TGTGCCAGCAGTCCGCGCGGGGGCAGCCAGAACACTGAAGCTTTCTTT
NA	TRBV20-1	NA	TRBJ2-7	CSARDFQGRYPYEQYF	TGCAGTGCTAGAGATTTTCAGGGGCGATACCCCTACGAGCAGTACTTC
NA	TRBV24-1	NA	TRBJ1-1	CATSARGGTTEAFF	TGTGCCACCAGCGCAAGGGGGGGGACCACTGAAGCTTTCTTT
NA	TRBV19	many	TRBJ1-2	CASTTGRASYGYTF	TGTGCCAGTACTACGGGACGGGCAAGCTATGGCTACACCTTC
TRBD1	TRBV7-2	NA	TRBJ1-2	CASRPSTGVYGYTF	TGTGCCAGCAGGCCGTCCACAGGGGTTTATGGCTACACCTTC
NA	TRBV29-1	many	TRBJ2-5	CSVYEETQYF	TGCAGCGTTTACGAAGAGACCCAGTACTTC
TRBD1	TRBV20-1	NA	TRBJ1-2	CSAGSQGHGYTF	TGCAGTGCTGGATCACAGGGGCATGGCTACACCTTC
NA	TRBV7-8	NA	TRBJ2-3	CASSFRRSPRDTQYF	TGTGCCAGCAGCTTTCGACGATCCCCTCGGGATACGCAGTATTTT
TRBD1	TRBV5-1	few	TRBJ2-3	CASSRTGGGGDTQYF	TGCGCCAGCAGCAGGACAGGGGGCGGTGGAGATACGCAGTATTTT
NA	TRBV15	NA	TRBJ2-7	CATSREGTPSYEQYF	TGTGCCACCAGCAGAGAAGGGACACCGTCCTACGAGCAGTACTTC
NA	TRBV7-9	few	TRBJ2-1	CASSPSGGIVNEQFF	TGTGCCAGCAGCCCCTCTGGCGGGATTGTGAATGAGCAGTTCTTC
NA	TRBV24-1	few	TRBJ2-1	CATSDPRSGGTYNEQFF	TGTGCCACCAGTGATCCGAGGAGCGGAGGCACCTACAATGAGCAGTTCTTC
NA	TRBV28	NA	TRBJ2-7	CASSWRDKAYEQYF	TGTGCCAGCAGTTGGCGGGACAAGGCCTACGAGCAGTACTTC
NA	TRBV7-9	few	TRBJ2-1	CASSLNGPEQFF	TGTGCCAGCAGCTTAAATGGCCCTGAGCAGTTCTTC
NA	TRBV12-3/TRBV12-4	NA	TRBJ1-2	CASSGGPSEGYTF	TGTGCCAGCAGCGGCGGGCCTTCGGAGGGCTACACCTTC
NA	TRBV27	few	TRBJ1-5	CASSLYSVGGNQPQHF	TGTGCCAGCAGTTTATATTCGGTAGGGGGCAATCAGCCCCAGCATTTT
NA	TRBV5-1	many	TRBJ2-4	CASSLGGSVQYF	TGCGCCAGCAGCTTGGGGGGTTCGGTTCAGTACTTC
NA	TRBV20-1	NA	TRBJ2-3	CSAPQRGLLTDTQYF	TGCAGTGCACCCCAGAGAGGCTTACTCACAGATACGCAGTATTTT
TRBD2	TRBV12-3/TRBV12-4	few	TRBJ2-3	CASSLRRGVTDTQYF	TGTGCCAGCAGTCTTCGGCGGGGGGTGACAGATACGCAGTATTTT
NA	TRBV2	NA	TRBJ1-3	CATGPGNTIYF	TGTGCCACCGGACCTGGAAACACCATATATTTT
NA	TRBV12-3/TRBV12-4	NA	TRBJ2-5	CASSFVPAGQETQYF	TGTGCCAGCAGTTTCGTCCCGGCGGGGCAAGAGACCCAGTACTTC
TRBD1	TRBV7-2	NA	TRBJ1-2	CASSFTGTVYNYGYTF	TGTGCCAGCAGCTTTACCGGGACAGTATACAACTATGGCTACACCTTC
NA	TRBV5-8	NA	TRBJ2-1	CASSLVVWGFRYNEQFF	TGTGCCAGCAGCTTGGTTGTCTGGGGGTTTCGGTACAATGAGCAGTTCTTC
TRBD1	TRBV5-1	few	TRBJ2-4	CASSLGDRGNIQYF	TGCGCCAGCAGCTTAGGGGACAGGGGAAACATTCAGTACTTC
NA	TRBV4-2	NA	TRBJ2-5	CASQGLSLKETQYF	TGTGCCAGCCAAGGCCTTAGTCTGAAGGAGACCCAGTACTTC